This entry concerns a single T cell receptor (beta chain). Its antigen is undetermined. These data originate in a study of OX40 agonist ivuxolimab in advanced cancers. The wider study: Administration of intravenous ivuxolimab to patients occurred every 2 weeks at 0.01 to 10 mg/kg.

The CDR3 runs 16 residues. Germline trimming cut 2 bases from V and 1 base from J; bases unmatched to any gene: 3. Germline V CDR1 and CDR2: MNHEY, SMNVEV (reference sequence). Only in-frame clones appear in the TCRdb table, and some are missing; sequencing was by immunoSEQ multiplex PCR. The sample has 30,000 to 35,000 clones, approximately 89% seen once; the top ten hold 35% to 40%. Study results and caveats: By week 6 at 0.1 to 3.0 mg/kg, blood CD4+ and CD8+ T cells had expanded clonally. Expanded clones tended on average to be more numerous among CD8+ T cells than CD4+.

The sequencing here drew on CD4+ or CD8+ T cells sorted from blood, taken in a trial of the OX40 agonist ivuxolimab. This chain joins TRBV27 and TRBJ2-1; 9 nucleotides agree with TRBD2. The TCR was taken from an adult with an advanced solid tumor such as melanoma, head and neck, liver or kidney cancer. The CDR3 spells CASSLMTSGSYNEQFF. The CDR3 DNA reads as TGTGCCAGCAGTTTAATGACTAGCGGATCCTACAATGAGCAGTTCTTC.